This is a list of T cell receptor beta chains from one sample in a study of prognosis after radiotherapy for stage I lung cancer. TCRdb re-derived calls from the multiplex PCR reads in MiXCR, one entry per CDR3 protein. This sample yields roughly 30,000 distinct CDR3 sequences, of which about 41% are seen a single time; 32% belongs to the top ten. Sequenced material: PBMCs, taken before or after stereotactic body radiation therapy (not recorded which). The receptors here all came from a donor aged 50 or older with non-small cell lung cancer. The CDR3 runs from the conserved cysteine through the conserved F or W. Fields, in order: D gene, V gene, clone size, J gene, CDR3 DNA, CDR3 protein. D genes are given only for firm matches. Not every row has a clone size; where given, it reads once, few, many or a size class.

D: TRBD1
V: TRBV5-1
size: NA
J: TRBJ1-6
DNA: TGCGCCAGCAGTGAGACGGACAGGGGGCGGTCACCCCTCCACTTT
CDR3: CASSETDRGRSPLHF

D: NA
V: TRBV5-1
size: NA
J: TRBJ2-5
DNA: TGCGCCAGCAGCTTGTTTCTGGGGAAAGAGACCAAGTACTTC
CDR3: CASSLFLGKETKYF

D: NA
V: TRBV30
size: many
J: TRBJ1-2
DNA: TGTGCCTGGAGTGTACAAGGGTTCGCTGGCTACACCTTC
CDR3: CAWSVQGFAGYTF

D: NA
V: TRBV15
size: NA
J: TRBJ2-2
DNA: TGTGCCACCAGCAGATCTAGGTCCACCGGGGAGCTGTTTTTT
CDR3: CATSRSRSTGELFF

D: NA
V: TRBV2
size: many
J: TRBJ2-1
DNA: TGTGCCAGCAGGTTCATTACTGAGGGTAATGAGCAGTTCTTC
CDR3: CASRFITEGNEQFF

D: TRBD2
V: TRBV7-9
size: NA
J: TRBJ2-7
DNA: TGTGCCAGCACTCCGGGGGGGCTGATCTACGAGCAGTACTTC
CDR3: CASTPGGLIYEQYF

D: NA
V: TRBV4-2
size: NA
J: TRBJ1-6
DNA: TGTTCCAGCAGCCAGGCGACGAACGATGGGTCCCTCCACTTT
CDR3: CSSSQATNDGSLHF

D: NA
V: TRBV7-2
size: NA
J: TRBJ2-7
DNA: TGTGCCAGCAGCTTAGAAGGTAGGACTGCCAGAAGCTACGAGCATTACTTC
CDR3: CASSLEGRTARSYEHYF

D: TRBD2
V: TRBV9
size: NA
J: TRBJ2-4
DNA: TGTGCCAGCAGCGTAGACGGCGGGAGGGGGAACATTCAGTACTTC
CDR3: CASSVDGGRGNIQYF

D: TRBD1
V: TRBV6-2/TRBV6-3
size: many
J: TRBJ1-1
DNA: TGTGCCAGCAGCCGTAGGACAGGGGGTGACGAAGCTTTCTTT
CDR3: CASSRRTGGDEAFF